This TCR beta chain stems from a study of PD-L1 blockade in urothelial cancer (dated by TCRdb to 2016 to 2017). In terms of the full investigation: Therapy was started in the mid-2010s for all patients, and atezolizumab 1,200 mg was administered intravenously every 3 weeks. About nine tenths of the roughly 29 patients were males with bladder-origin urothelial cancer, and about 60% of the roughly 29 reported a prior smoking history. An ECOG performance status of 0 or 1 was recorded for the patients, and 0 to 3 prior chemotherapy regimens had been received by the patients. Blood samples were analyzed 3 weeks after the start of treatment (second dose) and 6 weeks after the start of treatment. A median of roughly 140,000 T cells and around 81,000 unique TCRs was obtained from blood samples, and a median clonality of approximately 0.077 was observed. Somatic, immune and clinical correlates of response to PD-L1 blockade with atezolizumab in urothelial cancer were the focus of an exploratory multi-omic analysis. Pretreatment tumor samples, along with matched peripheral blood serially collected before and after atezolizumab treatment, were subjected to TCR sequencing. Progression-free survival longer than 6 months counted as durable clinical benefit, and TCR features were additionally tested against both progression-free and overall survival. Whole exome sequencing and RNA sequencing of pretreatment tumors were performed alongside TCR sequencing in the same patients. Durable clinical benefit was achieved by nine patients and was not achieved by 20 patients. Pretreatment blood TCR-seq was available for nearly 30 patients, at least one posttreatment blood collection was obtained for some 25 patients, and tumor TCR-seq was available for some 25 patients.

The investigation overall reported the following: Improved progression-free and overall survival was found to be associated with pretreatment peripheral blood TCR clonality below the median. At 3 weeks after the start of treatment, tumor-associated TCR clones in peripheral blood had expanded more in patients with durable benefit (n of about 20, p = 0.022). Small sample size (n ≈ 27) and many exploratory analyses mean the results are intended to be hypothesis-generating.

The sample's time point label, decoded: peripheral blood 6 weeks after treatment start. The cohort included 29 patients with locally advanced or metastatic urothelial carcinoma who were treated at Memorial Sloan Kettering on a trial protocol. Peripheral blood mononuclear cells were collected pretreatment and during treatment, at between 1 and 8 total time points per patient. The Qiagen DNeasy Blood extraction kit was used to purify genomic DNA from total PBMCs and from tumor samples. PBMCs were collected pretreatment and during treatment and were isolated and stored as previously described. To estimate absolute template abundance from read counts, synthetic TCR analog templates were spiked into each PCR. Using the immunoSEQ assay, TCRbeta CDR3 regions were amplified from genomic DNA with bias-controlled V and J gene primers. Sequencing of rearranged TCRbeta segments was done at approximately 20X coverage. Processing in the source paper ran as follows. Sequencing errors were corrected by clustering and CDR3s were annotated against IMGT to assign V, D and J genes. Downstream analyses used only productive TCRbeta rearrangements, leaving out any out-of-frame or stop-codon sequences. To compute clonality, Shannon entropy was normalized by the log of the number of unique productive sequences and then subtracted from one. Fisher's exact test with Benjamini-Hochberg correction, using a cutoff of adjusted p below 0.01, was how clones that differed between time points or between blood and tumor were identified. Imported from immuneACCESS, the table was reduced by TCRdb to in-frame sequences with V and J called. These copies leave out some clones; in studies compared against another copy, an unresolved V gene accounts for under half, and the cause of the remainder is not known. The V and J calls and clone size are taken from that table; D and trimming were inferred from the DNA. This sample holds roughly 51,000 clones; approximately 85% were observed only once. Roughly 1.8% of the sample rests with the top ten.

Unmatched junction bases come to 1, with V trimmed by 1 base and J by 4 bases. Via the germline V gene, CDR1 is SGHTA and CDR2 FQGNSA. Reading from cysteine to phenylalanine, the CDR3 counts 14 amino acids. Only the CDR3 portion is preserved as DNA: 42 bases, with reading frame beginning at the first base. With respect to this clone: Its binding antigen is unknown. No base qualities exist here, and no much larger clone lies one base off it.

Here the chain combines TRBV7-2 and TRBJ2-7; 10 central bases correspond to TRBD1. The sequence was obtained from a man between 50 and 59 years old with urothelial cancer. This sample comprised PBMCs, obtained around atezolizumab (anti-PD-L1) treatment. The nucleotide sequence is TGTGCCAGCAGCTTAGGGGACAGGGGTTACGAGCAGTACTTC. This gives the protein CASSLGDRGYEQYF.